These 29 T cell receptor beta chains were sequenced from one sample in a study of blood T cells in healthy people across ages. Primers used in a second PCR of about 6 to 11 cycles were a sample-barcoded 5' primer and a J-beta primer mix. TCRdb re-called the 5' RACE reads with MiXCR, one entry per CDR3 protein. The table includes roughly 1,500,000 distinct CDR3 sequences, about 32% detected once. The sequencing input was blood. The origin of the receptors is a woman aged 25 to 45 in good health.

The chain carries TRBV27 and TRBJ1-6; D might be TRBD1 (5 bases). V lost 3 bases to trimming and J lost 9 bases, with 18 bases between them. In germline, CDR1 is MNHEY, CDR2 SMNVEV (reference sequence). There are 16 residues in the CDR3. CDR3 nucleotides: TGTGCCAGCAGTTTTCTCCAGGGACCGACGGCTTCACCCCTCCACTTT. Protein sequence: CASSFLQGPTASPLHF.

Ten or more counts support this clonotype. This chain links TRBV29-1 with TRBJ2-1, with unresolved D. The V and J ends lost 8 bases and 7 bases respectively, with 24 bases between them. Per the germline V gene, CDR1 is SQVTM and CDR2 is ANQGSEA. The CDR3 spans 15 residues. The CDR3 is CSTKDMIAWRNEQFF. The DNA for the CDR3 is TGCAGCACCAAGGATATGATAGCTTGGCGGAATGAGCAGTTCTTC.

In this sample, this clonotype turned up a few times. V gene TRBV20-1 combines with J gene TRBJ2-5; D is undetermined. The assigned J gene may be wrong: the sequence end matches TRBJ2-7 better. The CDR3 covers 10 residues. Germline V gives CDR1 DFQATT, CDR2 SNEGSKA (reference sequence). This CDR3 is CSASQYEQYF. CDR3 DNA sequence: TGCAGTGCTAGCCAATACGAGCAGTACTTC.

This clonotype appeared a few times. J is TRBJ2-3 and V is TRBV9, with D unresolved. The CDR3 has 12 amino acids. Per the germline V gene, CDR1 is SGDLS and CDR2 is YYNGEE. V was pared by 6 bases and J by 5 bases, with 10 bases between. DNA for the CDR3: TGTGCCAGCAATAGAGGCGGAGATACGCAGTATTTT. It encodes CASNRGGDTQYF. Complete variable domain (other parts from reference TRBV9 and TRBJ2-3): DSGVTQTPKHLITATGQRVTLRCSPRSGDLSVYWYQQSLDQGLQFLIQYYNGEERAKGNILERFSAQQFPDLHSELNLSSLELGDSALYFCASNRGGDTQYFGPGTRLTVL.

This clonotype was observed a handful of times. This chain links TRBV9 with TRBJ2-3, with TRBD2 matching over 11 bases. This CDR3 spans 21 amino acids. Germline V gene data show CDR1 as SGDLS and CDR2 as YYNGEE. Germline trimming cut 1 base from V and 0 bases from J; bases unmatched to any gene: 16. CDR3: CASSVRPRLAGLLESTDTQYF. The DNA for the CDR3 is TGTGCCAGCAGCGTACGACCCCGACTAGCGGGACTCCTAGAAAGCACAGATACGCAGTATTTT.

This clonotype has more than one count but fewer than ten. The rearrangement uses TRBV20-1 and TRBJ2-7, with 9 bases lining up with TRBD2. The CDR3 totals 15 residues. The J segment lost 4 bases and the V segment lost 0 bases, leaving 7 bases of the junction unmatched. Germline CDR1 reads DFQATT; CDR2 reads SNEGSKA (reference sequence). This CDR3 reads CSARDQLAGTYEQYF. The CDR3 region has the DNA TGCAGTGCTAGAGATCAGCTAGCGGGAACTTACGAGCAGTACTTC.

The rearrangement uses TRBV5-1 and TRBJ2-2; 11 bases map to TRBD2. V gave up 4 bases and J gave up 6 bases; unmatched junction bases: 8. Germline CDR1 is SGHRS and CDR2 is YFSETQ. The CDR3 spans 16 residues. CDR3 in amino acids: CASSVLAGAPAGELFF. The CDR3 DNA sequence: TGCGCCAGCAGCGTACTAGCGGGGGCGCCAGCCGGGGAGCTGTTTTTT.

This chain connects TRBV21-1 to TRBJ1-2; the D call of TRBD1 is as the table states it, not checked on the DNA. TRBV21-1 is a pseudogene locus. This CDR3 has 17 residues. The CDR3: CASSKKWRGGTNYGYTF. The DNA for the CDR3 is TGTGCCAGCAGCAAAAAGTGGCGCGGGGGAACAAACTATGGCTACACCTTC.

J is TRBJ2-5 and V is TRBV7-3; 15 bases align to TRBD2. The trim removed 5 bases at V and 4 bases at J, leaving 8 bases unmatched. The CDR3 runs 17 residues. In germline, CDR1 is SGHTA, CDR2 FQGTGA. The CDR3 bases are TGTGCCAGCAGCACTTGGACTAGCGGGAGGGTAGGAGAGACCCAGTACTTC. Its translation is CASSTWTSGRVGETQYF.

This chain connects TRBV29-1 to TRBJ1-1, with D perhaps matching TRBD1 (6 bases). This CDR3 contains 13 residues. Germline V lookup: CDR1 SQVTM, CDR2 ANQGSEA. V lost 2 bases and J 6 bases, leaving 13 bases between the germline ends. CDR3 amino acids: CSVESRGHAEAFF. CDR3 nucleotides: TGCAGCGTTGAATCCCGGGGGCACGCTGAAGCTTTCTTT. The variable domain in full, with the rest retrieved from reference TRBV29-1 and TRBJ1-1, is SAVISQKPSRDICQRGTSLTIQCQVDSQVTMMFWYRQQPGQSLTLIATANQGSEATYESGFVIDKFPISRPNLTFSTLTVSNMSPEDSSIYLCSVESRGHAEAFFGQGTRLTVV.

As for this clonotype: Just one base apart from a much larger clone, this may be a read error. The V call is TRBV30, the J call TRBJ2-5; TRBD2 agrees at 11 bases. The J call may be wrong; the DNA end is better matched by TRBJ2-7. Germline loops: CDR1 GTSNPN, CDR2 SVGIG (reference sequence). CDR3 length: 14 amino acids. The CDR3 nucleotides read TGTGCCTGGAGGGAGCTAGCGGGAGGACGCGAGCAGTACTTC. Translated: CAWRELAGGREQYF.

Worth noting for this clonotype: The germline gene is not matched at one end of the junction; a read error may be the cause. The chain couples TRBV12-3 or TRBV12-4 to TRBJ2-3; D possibly matches TRBD1 or TRBD2 (7 bases each). The CDR3 runs to 16 residues. CDR3 sequence: CASSRRTSRGTDAQYF. The CDR3, as DNA: TGTGCCAGCAGCCGAAGGACTAGTCGGGGGACAGATGCGCAGTATTTT.

This sequence joins TRBV6-2 or TRBV6-3 and TRBJ2-7; D remains unclear. Per the germline V gene, CDR1 is MNHEY and CDR2 is SVGEGT. The V and J ends lost 3 bases and 3 bases respectively, with 9 bases between them. The CDR3 is 13 residues long. CDR3 nucleotides: TGTGCCAGCAGTTATGGGATCAACTACGAGCAGTACTTC. As protein: CASSYGINYEQYF.

The chain couples TRBV4-1 to TRBJ2-5; unclear D gene. The ends were cut back, 1 base at V and 5 bases at J, with 8 bases in the middle. Germline V gives CDR1 MGHRA, CDR2 YSYEKL. This CDR3 has 13 residues. CDR3: CASSQGVTETQYF. The CDR3 bases are TGCGCCAGCAGCCAAGGGGTTACGGAGACCCAGTACTTC.

This clonotype was counted once. The chain joins TRBV27 to TRBJ2-5; possibly TRBD1 or TRBD2 for D (7 bases each). The V gene lost 5 bases and the J gene lost 5 bases, with 24 bases spanning the gap. CDR3 length: 17 amino acids. Germline CDR1 reads MNHEY; CDR2 reads SMNVEV (reference sequence). The CDR3 loop reads CASSPSRGGGGLETQYF. CDR3 sequence (DNA): TGTGCCAGCAGTCCCAGCCGAGGGGGCGGGGGTTTGGAGACCCAGTACTTC.

This clonotype was seen a few times. The chain joins TRBV20-1 to TRBJ2-2; the match to TRBD1 covers 10 bases. Germline loops: CDR1 DFQATT, CDR2 SNEGSKA (reference sequence). This CDR3 spans 16 amino acids. V was clipped by 1 base and J by 5 bases; unmatched bases: 7. The CDR3 protein is CSARGPRDRGTGELFF. The CDR3, as DNA: TGCAGTGCTAGAGGACCCCGGGACAGGGGAACCGGGGAGCTGTTTTTT.

This clonotype appeared once. The gene calls are TRBV29-1 and TRBJ1-1, with D possibly matching TRBD1 (5 bases). CDR3 length: 13 amino acids. Germline V gives CDR1 SQVTM, CDR2 ANQGSEA. V lost 4 bases and J lost 0, with 9 bases in between. CDR3 nucleotides: TGCAGCGTTGTAAGGGGCATGAACACTGAAGCTTTCTTT. Translation gives CSVVRGMNTEAFF.

This clonotype was observed once. At one end, the junction sequence differs from germline, possibly due to a read error. V and J are TRBV2 and TRBJ2-3; 8 bases agree with TRBD2. Germline V CDR1 and CDR2: SNHLY, FYNNEI. There are 18 residues in the CDR3. The CDR3 nucleotides are TGTGCCAGCAGTGAAAGGGGGTCCTCAAGCGGGGGAACAGATACGCGGTATTTT. Protein: CASSERGSSSGGTDTRYF.

This clonotype was detected only once. The chain is built from TRBV11-2 and TRBJ2-3; 10 bases agree with TRBD2. The CDR3 totals 18 residues. After removal of 5 bases from V and 6 bases from J, the junction contained 17 bases not matched to a gene. The V gene's germline CDR1 is SGHAT and CDR2 FQNNGV. CDR3 sequence reads: CASSPMTSERGGGDTQYF. For the CDR3, the DNA is TGTGCCAGCAGCCCGATGACCTCCGAGCGGGGGGGGGGGGATACGCAGTATTTT.

V gene TRBV6-4 combines with J gene TRBJ2-3; TRBD2 agrees at 7 bases. Germline values: CDR1 MRHNA, CDR2 SNTAGT. With 3 bases clipped from V and 5 bases from J, the junction kept 11 bases outside the gene matches. The CDR3 has 16 amino acids. The CDR3 sequence: CASSEEGLNTQDTQYF. CDR3 DNA: TGTGCCAGCAGTGAGGAGGGACTAAATACGCAAGATACGCAGTATTTT.

The DNA of the CDR3 is TGTGCCAGCAGGGCGGGGAGGGGGCATGGCTACACCTTC. This encodes CASRAGRGHGYTF. This rearrangement joins TRBV6-5 to TRBJ1-2, with TRBD1 matching over 7 bases. CDR1 MNHEY and CDR2 SVGAGI come from the germline V gene. V trimming: 6 bases; J trimming: 6 bases; junction bases outside the gene matches: 7. This CDR3 contains 13 residues.

This clonotype was recorded once. The chain employs TRBV9 and TRBJ1-1; the D gene is possibly TRBD1 (6 bases). This CDR3 has 17 residues. The V and J ends lost 1 base and 1 base respectively, with 17 bases between them. Germline V gene lookup returns CDR1 SGDLS and CDR2 YYNGEE. The CDR3 DNA reads TGTGCCAGCAGCGTAACCCCCCCAGGGGTGGGGAACACTGAAGCTTTCTTT. Protein product: CASSVTPPGVGNTEAFF.

This clonotype came up a few times. V usage is TRBV29-1 and J usage is TRBJ2-7, with D tentatively TRBD1 (6 bases). Germline assignment: CDR1 SQVTM and CDR2 ANQGSEA. CDR3 length: 14 amino acids. V lost 4 bases and J lost 4, with 17 bases in between. In nucleotides, the CDR3 is TGCAGCGTTGGGGGAACAGGGATATTATACGAGCAGTACTTC. Protein product: CSVGGTGILYEQYF.

The chain combines TRBV4-2 with TRBJ1-4; 9 bases map to TRBD1. Germline V gene lookup returns CDR1 LGHNA and CDR2 YNFKEQ. V lost 1 base and J lost 6; bases outside the gene matches: 6. The CDR3 extends over 16 amino acids. The CDR3 loop reads CASSQGPDRGDEKLFF. In DNA, the CDR3 is TGTGCCAGCAGCCAAGGACCAGACAGGGGGGATGAAAAACTGTTTTTT.

CDR3 in amino acids: CASSLEWGRPGVYEQYF. The CDR3, as DNA: TGCGCCAGCAGCTTGGAATGGGGGCGCCCAGGGGTCTACGAGCAGTACTTC. The chain is built from TRBV5-1 and TRBJ2-7, with D perhaps TRBD1 (6 bases). Germline lookup yields CDR1 SGHRS and CDR2 YFSETQ. The CDR3 has 17 amino acids. With 0 bases removed from V and 3 bases from J, the gap between germline ends came to 19 bases. The variable domain in full, completed from reference TRBV5-1 and TRBJ2-7, reads KAGVTQTPRYLIKTRGQQVTLSCSPISGHRSVSWYQQTPGQGLQFLFEYFSETQRNKGNFPGRFSGRQFSNSRSEMNVSTLELGDSALYLCASSLEWGRPGVYEQYFGPGTRLTVT.

This clonotype has only a few counts. This rearrangement joins TRBV28 to TRBJ2-5, with a weak D call TRBD1 (6 bases). Per germline, CDR1 MDHEN and CDR2 SYDVKM. With 11 bases removed from V and 4 bases from J, the gap between germline ends came to 26 bases. The CDR3 has 16 residues. The CDR3 spells CASHAYDRTARETQYF. Here the CDR3 DNA reads TGTGCCTCGCATGCGTACGACAGGACAGCGAGAGAGACCCAGTACTTC.

This clonotype has more than one count but fewer than ten. This chain joins TRBV7-3 and TRBJ1-6, with 7 nucleotides matching TRBD1. CDR3 length: 13 residues. With V trimmed by 4 bases and J by 13 bases, 7 bases remained unmatched. Germline loops: CDR1 SGHTA, CDR2 FQGTGA. CDR3 in amino acids: CASSSGGSSPLHF. The CDR3 DNA is TGTGCCAGCAGCTCAGGGGGGAGTTCCCCCCTCCACTTT.

This clonotype appeared a few times. This chain links TRBV7-2 with TRBJ2-3; the match to TRBD2 covers 12 bases. This CDR3 spans 18 amino acids. Trimming took 5 bases from V and 5 from J; bases not matched to a gene: 14. Germline lookup yields CDR1 SGHTA and CDR2 FQGNSA. CDR3 in amino acids: CASSPSVRLAGEVDTQYF. CDR3 nucleotide sequence: TGTGCCAGCAGCCCCTCCGTCCGACTAGCGGGAGAGGTAGATACGCAGTATTTT.

The table lists this clonotype with a count of one. The chain links TRBV6-6 to TRBJ2-7; D is unresolved. CDR3 length equals 14 residues. The ends were cut back, 6 bases at V and 0 bases at J, with 12 bases in the middle. The germline V gene encodes CDR1 MNHNY and CDR2 SVGAGI (reference sequence). The CDR3 region has the DNA TGTGCCAGCAGGTACGGTCAGGTCTCCTACGAGCAGTACTTC. Residues: CASRYGQVSYEQYF.